The 4 T cell receptor beta chains listed next were all sequenced from one sample in a study of T-cell reconstitution after alpha-beta-depleted transplantation in children. Unique molecular identifiers were incorporated during preparation of the TCRbeta library. TCRdb recomputed calls from the PCR reads with MiXCR, one row per CDR3 protein. Here the sample spans around 400,000 distinct CDR3 sequences, 9.5% to 13% being singletons. The sample was PBMCs from the stem cell graft donor, taken from the stem cell graft. The receptors originated from a human donor who donated a stem cell graft to a child with acute myeloid leukemia.

The DNA of the CDR3 is TGCAGTGCTACGGGCGCAGGGGAGCAGTACTTC. Protein: CSATGAGEQYF. The chain carries TRBV20-1 and TRBJ2-7, with a tentative D call TRBD1 (5 bases). This CDR3 is built from 11 residues. V lost 4 bases and J lost 7, with 11 bases in between. CDR1 is DFQATT and CDR2 is SNEGSKA in the germline V gene (reference sequence).

This clonotype has a count of ten or more. The chain combines TRBV5-1 with TRBJ1-1; D is unresolved. In germline, CDR1 is SGHRS, CDR2 YFSETQ. V lost 4 bases, J lost 8 bases, and 12 bases lay in between. The CDR3 is 12 amino acids. DNA for the CDR3: TGCGCCAGCAGCGTGCCAGCGAACGAAGCTTTCTTT. This sequence encodes CASSVPANEAFF.

The CDR3 spells CASSLGSGGQETQYF. The DNA for the CDR3 is TGTGCCAGCAGCCTCGGGAGCGGGGGCCAAGAGACCCAGTACTTC. This rearrangement joins TRBV6-1 to TRBJ2-5; 8 bases match TRBD2. Trimming cost V 6 bases and J 1 base; bases outside gene matches: 7. CDR3 length equals 15 residues. Germline V CDR1 and CDR2: MNHNS, SASEGT.

The V and J genes are TRBV27 and TRBJ1-5; D call uncertain. V dropped 6 bases and J dropped 0 bases, with 12 bases sitting between them. The CDR3 covers 15 residues. Germline loops: CDR1 MNHEY, CDR2 SMNVEV (reference sequence). The CDR3 DNA sequence: TGTGCCAGCAGGAAAAGGGCGGCTAGCAATCAGCCCCAGCATTTT. Amino acid sequence: CASRKRAASNQPQHF.